These 25 T cell receptor beta chains originate from one sample sequenced in a study of T cells in Graves' hyperthyroidism and ophthalmopathy (dated by TCRdb to about 2019). Receptor libraries were prepared by multiplex PCR. Sequencing instrument: Illumina HiSeq 2000. The TCR beta CDR3 regions were amplified from the RNA transcripts. For the first round of RT-PCR on the TCR CDR3, the HTBI primer set was used together with the Qiagen OneStep RT-PCR kit. TCRdb reprocessing: public reads trimmed at Q25 with fastp, clones called with MiXCR, in-frame beta chains kept. Here each entry gathers all rows of one CDR3 protein and keeps the most common genes and DNA. Here the sample has some 720,000 distinct CDR3 sequences; around 15% occur a single time. Clones ranked in the top ten supply 8.4% of the sample. Material for sequencing was blood. The receptors originated from a man between 18 and 29 years old with Graves' hyperthyroidism.

In its sample, this clonotype was seen many times. The chain uses TRBV28 and TRBJ2-1; 8 nucleotides match TRBD1. CDR3 length: 15 residues. Germline V CDR1 and CDR2: MDHEN, SYDVKM. V lost 3 bases to trimming and J lost 2 bases; unmatched junction nucleotides: 3. The DNA for the CDR3 is TGTGCCAGCAGTTTTGACAGGGGAACCTACAATGAGCAGTTCTTC. It translates to CASSFDRGTYNEQFF.

This clonotype has more than one count but fewer than ten. This rearrangement joins TRBV4-1 to TRBJ1-2; D possibly corresponds to TRBD1 (5 bases). Germline V CDR1 and CDR2: MGHRA, YSYEKL. Trimming removed 8 bases from V and 13 bases from J, with 17 bases in between. The CDR3 runs to 11 residues. The chain's CDR3 is CASGGGDRCTF. For the CDR3, the DNA is TGCGCCAGCGGCGGGGGGGATCGCTGCACCTTC.

This clonotype was observed at least ten times. The chain employs TRBV10-3 and TRBJ2-5; D perhaps matches TRBD2 (6 bases). CDR3 length: 13 residues. V was pared by 5 bases and J by 5 bases, with 12 bases between. Per germline, CDR1 ENHRY and CDR2 SYGVKD. CDR3 in amino acids: CAISTDYAETQYF. The CDR3 DNA is TGTGCCATCAGTACGGACTACGCGGAGACCCAGTACTTC.

The chain joins TRBV7-3 to TRBJ2-3, with 13 bases aligning to TRBD2. Trimming took 5 bases from V and 7 from J; bases not matched to a gene: 12. This CDR3 spans 17 amino acids. CDR1 is SGHTA, CDR2 FQGTGA, per germline. The chain's CDR3 is CASSPFGTSGARNTQYF. CDR3 sequence (DNA): TGTGCCAGCAGCCCATTCGGGACTAGCGGGGCCCGAAATACGCAGTATTTT.

In its sample, this clonotype was seen many times. The gene calls are TRBV28 and TRBJ2-5; D not certain. Looked up from germline, CDR1 is MDHEN and CDR2 is SYDVKM. Trimming shortened V by 5 bases and J by 2 bases, and 12 bases separated the two germline ends. This CDR3 has 14 residues. CDR3 in amino acids: CASSGLVGQETQYF. The CDR3, as DNA: TGTGCCAGCAGTGGGCTGGTCGGTCAAGAGACCCAGTACTTC.

This clonotype was detected only a few times. This chain joins TRBV20-1 and TRBJ2-1; 14 bases map to TRBD2. Trimming removed 5 bases from V and 6 bases from J; junction bases left unmatched: 0. Looked up from germline, CDR1 is DFQATT and CDR2 is SNEGSKA (reference sequence). The CDR3 is 13 amino acids. The CDR3, as DNA: TGCAGTGCTGGACTAGCGGGAGGCAATGAGCAGTTCTTC. Translating it yields CSAGLAGGNEQFF.

This sequence joins TRBV27 and TRBJ2-1, with TRBD2 identical over 9 bases. V was clipped by 0 bases and J by 7 bases; unmatched bases: 13. In germline, CDR1 is MNHEY, CDR2 SMNVEV (reference sequence). The CDR3 runs 18 residues. The CDR3 region is CASSLSGAGLAGSNEQFF. The CDR3 DNA reads TGTGCCAGCAGTTTATCAGGGGCGGGGCTAGCGGGATCTAATGAGCAGTTCTTC.

The V gene is TRBV25-1, the J gene TRBJ1-6; D possibly corresponds to TRBD1 (6 bases). Deletions cut 6 bases from V and 6 bases from J, with 15 bases between. This CDR3 contains 15 residues. Germline CDR1 reads MGHDK; CDR2 reads SYGVNS. The CDR3 sequence is CASRPRGAGNSPLHF. For the CDR3, the DNA is TGTGCCAGCAGACCCAGGGGCGCGGGTAATTCACCCCTCCACTTT.

The genes are TRBV7-9 and TRBJ1-1; TRBD1 is a possible D gene (5 bases). Germline CDR1 reads SEHNR; CDR2 reads FQNEAQ (reference sequence). Trimming removed 6 bases from V and 8 bases from J, with 19 bases in between. The CDR3 is 14 amino acids. DNA for the CDR3: TGTGCCAGCAGGATGACAGCTTCCCTGGCAGAAGCTTTCTTT. It encodes CASRMTASLAEAFF.

The chain joins TRBV24-1 to TRBJ2-1; D is perhaps TRBD1 (6 bases). Germline V gene data show CDR1 as KGHDR and CDR2 as SFDVKD. The CDR3 consists of 17 residues. V was pared by 8 bases and J by 1 base, with 20 bases between. The CDR3, as DNA: TGTGCCACCATGGGTCCCCGAGGGGGTTTTTCCTACAATGAGCAGTTCTTC. Protein sequence: CATMGPRGGFSYNEQFF.

The chain carries TRBV9 and TRBJ1-1; D is uncertain. Germline CDR1 SGDLS, CDR2 YYNGEE. This CDR3 is built from 12 residues. Trimming stripped 4 bases from V and 11 bases from J, with 15 bases between. CDR3 amino acids: CASSPKTARAFF. For the CDR3, the DNA is TGTGCCAGCAGCCCAAAGACCGCGCGGGCTTTCTTT.

The chain joins TRBV28 to TRBJ2-1, with D tentatively TRBD2 (6 bases). This CDR3 is built from 19 residues. CDR1 and CDR2 (germline): MDHEN, SYDVKM. The ends were cut back, 4 bases at V and 0 bases at J, with 22 bases in the middle. CDR3 protein: CASSSPTQVAGSSYNEQFF. The CDR3 nucleotides read TGTGCCAGCAGTTCCCCTACCCAGGTGGCGGGGAGCTCCTACAATGAGCAGTTCTTC.

The genes are TRBV7-3 and TRBJ2-2; a weak D match, TRBD1 (5 bases). V was trimmed by 5 bases and J by 5 bases, leaving 21 bases between them. There are 17 residues in the CDR3. Germline V gives CDR1 SGHTA, CDR2 FQGTGA. The CDR3 here is CASSPSLFTRQTGELFF. The CDR3 nucleotides are TGTGCCAGCAGCCCCTCCCTATTCACAAGACAGACCGGGGAGCTGTTTTTT.

The table lists this clonotype with a few counts. This chain joins TRBV6-2 or TRBV6-3 and TRBJ2-3; D is uncertain. The V gene's germline CDR1 is MNHEY and CDR2 SVGEGT. The CDR3 totals 18 residues. V lost 5 bases to trimming and J lost 2 bases, with 23 bases between them. CDR3 sequence reads: CASSTDFSGIQDTDTQYF. In DNA form, the CDR3 reads TGTGCCAGCAGTACCGACTTCTCTGGGATCCAGGACACAGATACGCAGTATTTT.

This chain links TRBV7-9 with TRBJ2-7; possibly TRBD1 for D (5 bases). The CDR3 extends over 18 amino acids. V lost 1 base to trimming and J lost 5 bases, with 24 bases between them. Germline V gene data show CDR1 as SEHNR and CDR2 as FQNEAQ (reference sequence). The DNA for the CDR3 is TGTGCCAGCAGCTTAGGTGTCGTGAGTCTGGGGCCCTTGGACGAGCAGTACTTC. This gives the protein CASSLGVVSLGPLDEQYF.

This chain joins TRBV15 and TRBJ2-7; TRBD2 matches 8 bases. Germline trimming cut 0 bases from V and 4 bases from J; bases unmatched to any gene: 2. The V gene's germline CDR1 is LNHNV and CDR2 YYDKDF (reference sequence). The CDR3 extends over 14 amino acids. The CDR3 bases are TGTGCCACCAGCAGAGATTTAGCGGGGTACGAGCAGTACTTC. Translation gives CATSRDLAGYEQYF.

This clonotype appeared many times. The genes are TRBV28 and TRBJ2-1; D tentatively fits TRBD1 or TRBD2 (5 bases each). The CDR3 is 14 amino acids. Trimming took 2 bases from V and 7 from J, leaving 12 bases between them. Germline CDR1 is MDHEN and CDR2 is SYDVKM. CDR3 protein: CASSLGGPTNEQFF. For the CDR3, the DNA is TGTGCCAGCAGTTTAGGGGGACCTACAAATGAGCAGTTCTTC.

This clonotype was detected only a few times. This chain connects TRBV20-1 to TRBJ2-5; tentative D call: TRBD2 (5 bases). V was cut by 7 bases and J by 1 base, with 7 bases left in between. Germline loops: CDR1 DFQATT, CDR2 SNEGSKA (reference sequence). The CDR3 totals 11 residues. The CDR3 region is CSVRGQETQYF. DNA for the CDR3: TGCAGTGTTCGGGGCCAAGAGACCCAGTACTTC.

This clonotype was detected ten times or more. The rearrangement links TRBV28 to TRBJ2-1; 10 bases map to TRBD2. The CDR3 is 17 amino acids. J lost 2 bases, V lost 5 bases, and 9 bases had no gene match. Per the germline V gene, CDR1 is MDHEN and CDR2 is SYDVKM. The CDR3 protein is CASSAPGLASAYNEQFF. The DNA of the CDR3 is TGTGCCAGCAGTGCACCGGGACTAGCGTCAGCCTACAATGAGCAGTTCTTC. Together with reference TRBV28 and TRBJ2-1, the CDR3 gives the full variable domain: DVKVTQSSRYLVKRTGEKVFLECVQDMDHENMFWYRQDPGLGLRLIYFSYDVKMKEKGDIPEGYSVSREKKERFSLILESASTNQTSMYLCASSAPGLASAYNEQFFGPGTRLTVL.

The chain has TRBV6-5 and TRBJ2-2; a weak D match, TRBD2 (5 bases). CDR1 is MNHEY, CDR2 SVGAGI, per germline. The CDR3 is made up of 16 amino acids. The V end was cut by 0 bases, the J end by 0 bases, with 8 bases between. The CDR3 sequence: CASSYSPAANTGELFF. For the CDR3, the DNA is TGTGCCAGCAGTTACTCTCCAGCGGCGAACACCGGGGAGCTGTTTTTT.

This clonotype was observed many times. The chain uses TRBV6-1 and TRBJ1-5, with D perhaps matching TRBD1 (5 bases). Per the germline V gene, CDR1 is MNHNS and CDR2 is SASEGT. This CDR3 has 13 amino acids. Trimming removed 8 bases at V and 7 bases at J, with 15 bases between. CDR3 nucleotides: TGTGCCAGCGGCTTTAGGGGAGGCCAGCCCCAGCATTTT. This encodes CASGFRGGQPQHF.

Many counts were recorded for this clonotype. The chain is built from TRBV7-2 and TRBJ2-1; 7 bases agree with TRBD1. The germline V gene has CDR1 SGHTA and CDR2 FQGNSA. V gave up 3 bases and J gave up 4 bases; unmatched junction bases: 21. CDR3 length: 20 residues. As DNA, the CDR3 is TGTGCCAGCAGCTTCTCAAAGGAGGCAGGGGGTTTACGTGGGTACAATGAGCAGTTCTTC. Translation gives CASSFSKEAGGLRGYNEQFF.

This chain uses TRBV6-1 with TRBJ1-2; TRBD1 aligns across 7 bases. V was clipped by 5 bases and J by 6 bases; unmatched bases: 9. The CDR3 covers 14 residues. Germline V gene lookup returns CDR1 MNHNS and CDR2 SASEGT. CDR3 amino acids: CASSSLSTGDGYTF. The CDR3 coding sequence is TGTGCCAGCAGTTCCCTATCAACAGGGGATGGCTACACCTTC.

This clonotype came up a few times. The CDR3 bases are TGCGCCAGCAGCTTGGATCAGGGGCGGTGGTACACCTTC. It specifies CASSLDQGRWYTF. The chain carries TRBV5-1 and TRBJ1-2; tentative D call: TRBD1 (6 bases). The length of the CDR3 is 13 residues. The ends were cut back, 0 bases at V and 11 bases at J, with 14 bases in the middle. The germline V gene has CDR1 SGHRS and CDR2 YFSETQ.

At least ten counts were recorded for this clonotype. The rearrangement joins TRBV2 to TRBJ2-1; D uncertain. CDR1 and CDR2 (germline): SNHLY, FYNNEI. Trimming stripped 6 bases from V and 8 bases from J, with 8 bases between. The CDR3 totals 11 residues. DNA for the CDR3: TGTGCCAGCAGCCAGCGCTATGAGCAGTTCTTC. This translates into CASSQRYEQFF.